This entry is about one T cell receptor beta chain. This sample stems from a study of regulatory T cells in long-lasting Graves disease. The sample's time point: persistent/refractory GD, antithyroid drugs over 5 years with positive TRAb. Scientists built the TCR library using RNA that was extracted from PBMCs. The CDR3 contains 15 residues. Per germline, CDR1 SGHNT and CDR2 YYREEE (reference sequence). Trimming removed 0 bases from V and 0 bases from J, with 9 bases in between. According to the study, TCR beta libraries were built with iRepertoire HTBI primers and CDR3-region Arm-PCR. TCRdb called the multiplex PCR reads again in MiXCR, with one record for every CDR3 protein. The sample has more than 300,000 distinct CDR3 sequences, roughly 21% seen once.

The input for sequencing was peripheral blood mononuclear cells (PBMCs), taken when the disease was refractory, from a patient treated with antithyroid drugs. This TCR was sampled from a female donor with Graves disease. This chain links TRBV5-4 with TRBJ1-1; no definite D call. The CDR3 bases are TGTGCCAGCAGCTTGGGGTCGCCTATGAACACTGAAGCTTTCTTT. Protein product: CASSLGSPMNTEAFF.